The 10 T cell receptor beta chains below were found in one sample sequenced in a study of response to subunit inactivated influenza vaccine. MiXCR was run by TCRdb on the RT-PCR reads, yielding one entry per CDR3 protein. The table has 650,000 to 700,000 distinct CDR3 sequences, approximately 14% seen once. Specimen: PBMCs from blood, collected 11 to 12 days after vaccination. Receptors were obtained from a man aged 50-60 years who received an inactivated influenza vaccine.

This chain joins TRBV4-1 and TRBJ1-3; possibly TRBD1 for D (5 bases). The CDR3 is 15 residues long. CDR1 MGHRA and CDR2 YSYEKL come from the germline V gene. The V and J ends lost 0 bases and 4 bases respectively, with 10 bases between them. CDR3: CASSQDGGPGNTIYF. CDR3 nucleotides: TGCGCCAGCAGCCAAGATGGGGGTCCAGGAAACACCATATATTTT.

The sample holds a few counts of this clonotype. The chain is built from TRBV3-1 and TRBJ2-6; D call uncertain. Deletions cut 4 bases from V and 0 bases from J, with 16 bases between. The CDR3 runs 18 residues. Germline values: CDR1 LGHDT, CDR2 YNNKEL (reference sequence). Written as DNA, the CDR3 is TGTGCCAGCAGCCCTACCCCTCAACTGATCTCTGGGGCCAACGTCCTGACTTTC. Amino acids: CASSPTPQLISGANVLTF.

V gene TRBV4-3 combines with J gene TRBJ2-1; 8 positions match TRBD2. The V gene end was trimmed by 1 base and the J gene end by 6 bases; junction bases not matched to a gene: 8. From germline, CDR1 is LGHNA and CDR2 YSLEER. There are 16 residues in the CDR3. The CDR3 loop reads CASSQGPGLDPNEQFF. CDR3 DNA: TGCGCCAGCAGCCAAGGCCCGGGACTAGACCCCAATGAGCAGTTCTTC.

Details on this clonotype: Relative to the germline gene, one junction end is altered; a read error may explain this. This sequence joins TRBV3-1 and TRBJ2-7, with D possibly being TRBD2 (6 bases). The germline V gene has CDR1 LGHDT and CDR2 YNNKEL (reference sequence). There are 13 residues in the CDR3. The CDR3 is CASSQDPGTGVDF. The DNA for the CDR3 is TGTGCCAGCAGCCAAGATCCCGGGACTGGTGTTGACTTC.

CDR3 bases: TGTGCCAGCAGCTTATTGTCTCAGGGGGCGCGAACTGAAGCTTTCTTT. Its protein product is CASSLLSQGARTEAFF. The gene calls are TRBV11-2 and TRBJ1-1; TRBD1 agrees at 8 bases. The germline gives CDR1 SGHAT, CDR2 FQNNGV. The CDR3 length is 16 residues. With V trimmed by 2 bases and J by 5 bases, 10 bases remained unmatched. Supplemented by reference TRBV11-2 and TRBJ1-1, the full variable domain reads EAGVAQSPRYKIIEKRQSVAFWCNPISGHATLYWYQQILGQGPKLLIQFQNNGVVDDSQLPKDRFSAERLKGVDSTLKIQPAKLEDSAVYLCASSLLSQGARTEAFFGQGTRLTVV.

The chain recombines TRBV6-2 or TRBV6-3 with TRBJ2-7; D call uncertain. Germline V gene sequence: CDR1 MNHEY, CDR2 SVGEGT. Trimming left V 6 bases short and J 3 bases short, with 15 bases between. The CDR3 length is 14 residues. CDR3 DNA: TGTGCCAGCAGGACGAAATTAACTTTCTACGAGCAGTACTTC. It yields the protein CASRTKLTFYEQYF.

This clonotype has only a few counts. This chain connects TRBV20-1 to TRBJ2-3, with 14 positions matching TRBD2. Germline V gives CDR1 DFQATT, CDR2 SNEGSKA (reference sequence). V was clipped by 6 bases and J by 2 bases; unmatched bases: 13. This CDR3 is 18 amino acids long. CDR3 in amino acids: CSASGLTSGRDFTDTQYF. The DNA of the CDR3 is TGCAGTGCCAGCGGATTGACTAGCGGGAGGGACTTCACAGATACGCAGTATTTT.

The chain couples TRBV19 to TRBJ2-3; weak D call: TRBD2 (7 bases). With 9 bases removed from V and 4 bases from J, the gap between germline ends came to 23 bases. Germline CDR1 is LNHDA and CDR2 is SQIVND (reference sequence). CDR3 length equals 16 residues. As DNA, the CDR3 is TGTGCCAGCACAAGAGGAGGAGGGGGGGTCTCAGATACGCAGTATTTT. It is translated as CASTRGGGGVSDTQYF.

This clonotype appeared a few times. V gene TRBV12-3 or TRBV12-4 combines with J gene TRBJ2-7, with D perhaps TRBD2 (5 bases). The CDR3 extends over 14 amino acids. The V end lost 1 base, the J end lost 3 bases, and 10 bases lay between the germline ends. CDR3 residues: CASSLEGGFYEQYF. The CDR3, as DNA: TGTGCCAGCAGTTTAGAGGGCGGGTTCTACGAGCAGTACTTC.

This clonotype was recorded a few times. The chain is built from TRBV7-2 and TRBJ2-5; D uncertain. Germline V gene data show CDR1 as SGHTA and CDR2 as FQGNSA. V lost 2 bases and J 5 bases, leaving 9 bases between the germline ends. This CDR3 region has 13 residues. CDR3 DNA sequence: TGTGCCAGCAGCTTACTCCCCACCGAGACCCAGTACTTC. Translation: CASSLLPTETQYF.